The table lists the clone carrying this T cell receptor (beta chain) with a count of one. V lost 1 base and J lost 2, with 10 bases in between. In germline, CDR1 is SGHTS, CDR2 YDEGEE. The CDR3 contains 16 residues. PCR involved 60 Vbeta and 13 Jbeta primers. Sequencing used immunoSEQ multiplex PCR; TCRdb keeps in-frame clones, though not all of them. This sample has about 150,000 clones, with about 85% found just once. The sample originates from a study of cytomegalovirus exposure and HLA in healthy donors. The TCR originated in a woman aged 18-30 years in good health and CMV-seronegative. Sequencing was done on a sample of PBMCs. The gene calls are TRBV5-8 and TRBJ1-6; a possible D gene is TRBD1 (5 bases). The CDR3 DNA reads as TGTGCCAGCAGCTTGTCCAGGGAAACCTATAATTCACCCCTCCACTTT. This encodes CASSLSRETYNSPLHF.